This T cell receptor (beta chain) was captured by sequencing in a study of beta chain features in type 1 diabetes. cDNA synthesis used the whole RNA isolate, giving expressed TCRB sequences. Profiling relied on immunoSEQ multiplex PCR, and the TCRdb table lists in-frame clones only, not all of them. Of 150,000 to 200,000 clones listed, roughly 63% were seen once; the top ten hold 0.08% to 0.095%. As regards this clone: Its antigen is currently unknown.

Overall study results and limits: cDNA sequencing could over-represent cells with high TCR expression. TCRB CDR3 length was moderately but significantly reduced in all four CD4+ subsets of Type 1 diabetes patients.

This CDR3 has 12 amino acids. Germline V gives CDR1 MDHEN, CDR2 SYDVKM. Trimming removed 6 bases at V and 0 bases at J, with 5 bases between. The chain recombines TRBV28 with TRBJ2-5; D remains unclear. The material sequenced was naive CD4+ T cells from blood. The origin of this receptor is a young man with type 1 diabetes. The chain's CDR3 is CASRGYQETQYF. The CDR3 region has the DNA TGTGCCAGCAGGGGGTACCAAGAGACCCAGTACTTC. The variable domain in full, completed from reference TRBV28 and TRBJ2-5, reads DVKVTQSSRYLVKRTGEKVFLECVQDMDHENMFWYRQDPGLGLRLIYFSYDVKMKEKGDIPEGYSVSREKKERFSLILESASTNQTSMYLCASRGYQETQYFGPGTRLLVL.